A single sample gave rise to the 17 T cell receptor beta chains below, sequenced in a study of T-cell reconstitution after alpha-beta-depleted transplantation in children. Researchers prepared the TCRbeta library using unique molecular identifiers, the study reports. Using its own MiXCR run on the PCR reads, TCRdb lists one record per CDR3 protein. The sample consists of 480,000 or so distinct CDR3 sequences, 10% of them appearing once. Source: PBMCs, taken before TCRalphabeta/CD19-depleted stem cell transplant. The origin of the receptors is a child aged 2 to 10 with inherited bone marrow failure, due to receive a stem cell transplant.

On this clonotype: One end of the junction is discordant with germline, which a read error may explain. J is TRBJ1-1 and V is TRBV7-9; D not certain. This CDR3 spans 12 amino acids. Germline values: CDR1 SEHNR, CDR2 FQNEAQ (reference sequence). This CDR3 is CSSSSGSTEAFF. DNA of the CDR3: TGTTCCAGCAGCTCCGGGTCCACTGAAGCTTTCTTT. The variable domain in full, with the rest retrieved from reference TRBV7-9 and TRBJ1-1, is DTGVSQNPRHKITKRGQNVTFRCDPISEHNRLYWYRQTLGQGPEFLTYFQNEAQLEKSRLLSDRFSAERPKGSFSTLEIQRTEQGDSAMYLCSSSSGSTEAFFGQGTRLTVV.

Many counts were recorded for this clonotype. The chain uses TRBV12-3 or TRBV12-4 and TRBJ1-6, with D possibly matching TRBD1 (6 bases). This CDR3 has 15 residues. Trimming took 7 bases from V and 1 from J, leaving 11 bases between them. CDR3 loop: CASTKGGSYNSPLHF. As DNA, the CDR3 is TGTGCCAGCACCAAGGGGGGGTCCTATAATTCACCCCTCCACTTT.

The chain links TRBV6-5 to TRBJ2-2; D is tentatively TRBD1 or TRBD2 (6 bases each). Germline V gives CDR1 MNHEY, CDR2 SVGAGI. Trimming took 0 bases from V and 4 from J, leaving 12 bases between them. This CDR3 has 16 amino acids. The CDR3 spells CASSYSGGEGTGELFF. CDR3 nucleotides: TGTGCCAGCAGTTACTCGGGGGGCGAGGGCACCGGGGAGCTGTTTTTT.

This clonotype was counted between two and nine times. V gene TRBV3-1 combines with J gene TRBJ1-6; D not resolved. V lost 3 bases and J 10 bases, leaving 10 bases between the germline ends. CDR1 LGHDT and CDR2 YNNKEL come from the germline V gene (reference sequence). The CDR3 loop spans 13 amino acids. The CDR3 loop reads CASSHVPQSPLHF. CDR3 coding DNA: TGTGCCAGCAGCCATGTACCCCAATCACCCCTCCACTTT.

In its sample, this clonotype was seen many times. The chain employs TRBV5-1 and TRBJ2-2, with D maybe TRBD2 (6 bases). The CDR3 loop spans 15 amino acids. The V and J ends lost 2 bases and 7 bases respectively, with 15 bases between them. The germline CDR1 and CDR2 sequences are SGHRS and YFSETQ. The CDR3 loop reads CASSFTRERVGELFF. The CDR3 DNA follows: TGCGCCAGCAGCTTTACCCGGGAGCGGGTCGGGGAGCTGTTTTTT.

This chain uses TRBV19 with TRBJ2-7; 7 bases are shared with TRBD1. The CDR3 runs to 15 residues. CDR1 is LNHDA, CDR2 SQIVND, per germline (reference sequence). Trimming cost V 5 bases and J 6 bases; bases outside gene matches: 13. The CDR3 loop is CASSPYNTGVFEQYF. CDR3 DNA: TGTGCCAGTAGTCCGTACAACACAGGGGTGTTCGAGCAGTACTTC.

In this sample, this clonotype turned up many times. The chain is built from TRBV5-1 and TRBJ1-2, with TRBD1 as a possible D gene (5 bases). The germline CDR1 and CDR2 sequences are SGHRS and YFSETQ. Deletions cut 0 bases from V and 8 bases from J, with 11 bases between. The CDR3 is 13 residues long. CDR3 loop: CASSLGGVGGYTF. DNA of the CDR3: TGCGCCAGCAGCTTGGGGGGGGTCGGAGGCTACACCTTC.

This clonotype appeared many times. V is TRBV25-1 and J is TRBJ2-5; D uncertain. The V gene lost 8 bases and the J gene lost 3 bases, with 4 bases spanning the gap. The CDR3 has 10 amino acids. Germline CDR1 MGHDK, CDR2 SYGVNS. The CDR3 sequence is CASGKETQYF. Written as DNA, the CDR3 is TGTGCCAGCGGGAAAGAGACCCAGTACTTC.

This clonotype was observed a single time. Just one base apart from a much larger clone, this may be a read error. CDR3 region: CSARRAWATMEQYF. DNA of the CDR3: TGCAGTGCTAGACGGGCTTGGGCTACGATGGAGCAGTACTTC. The chain is built from TRBV20-1 and TRBJ2-7, with D uncertain. From germline, CDR1 is DFQATT and CDR2 SNEGSKA (reference sequence). CDR3 size: 14 residues. V was cut by 2 bases and J by 7 bases, with 18 bases left in between.

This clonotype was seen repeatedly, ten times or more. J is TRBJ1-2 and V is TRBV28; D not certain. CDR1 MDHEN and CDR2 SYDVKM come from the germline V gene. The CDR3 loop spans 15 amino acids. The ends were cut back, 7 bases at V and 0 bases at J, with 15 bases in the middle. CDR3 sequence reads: CASTFRVRANYGYTF. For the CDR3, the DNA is TGTGCCAGCACCTTCCGCGTCCGGGCTAACTATGGCTACACCTTC.

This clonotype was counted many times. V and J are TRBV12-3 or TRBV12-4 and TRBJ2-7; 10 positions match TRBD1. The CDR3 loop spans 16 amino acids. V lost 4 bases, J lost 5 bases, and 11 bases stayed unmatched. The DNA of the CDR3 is TGTGCCAGCAGTTCACCCCTAATGACAGGGGGCGACGAGCAGTACTTC. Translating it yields CASSSPLMTGGDEQYF.

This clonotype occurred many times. The CDR3: CASSWGQGSYEQYF. CDR3 nucleotides: TGTGCCAGCAGTTGGGGACAGGGCTCCTACGAGCAGTACTTC. The V and J genes are TRBV27 and TRBJ2-7; 9 bases fit TRBD1. Germline CDR1 and CDR2: MNHEY and SMNVEV (reference sequence). This CDR3 is 14 amino acids long. V was clipped by 4 bases and J by 0 bases; unmatched bases: 1.

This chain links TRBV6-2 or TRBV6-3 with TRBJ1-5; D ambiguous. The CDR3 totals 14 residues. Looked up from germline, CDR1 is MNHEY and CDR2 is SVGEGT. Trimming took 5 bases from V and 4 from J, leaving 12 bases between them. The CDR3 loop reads CASSLRTENQPQHF. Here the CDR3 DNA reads TGTGCCAGCAGTCTTAGGACGGAAAATCAGCCCCAGCATTTT.

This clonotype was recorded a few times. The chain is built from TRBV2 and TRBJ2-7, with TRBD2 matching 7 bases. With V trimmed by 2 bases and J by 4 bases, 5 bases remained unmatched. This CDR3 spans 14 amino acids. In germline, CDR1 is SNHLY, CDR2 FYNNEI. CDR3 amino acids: CASSEPLALYEQYF. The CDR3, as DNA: TGTGCCAGCAGTGAACCACTAGCGTTGTACGAGCAGTACTTC.

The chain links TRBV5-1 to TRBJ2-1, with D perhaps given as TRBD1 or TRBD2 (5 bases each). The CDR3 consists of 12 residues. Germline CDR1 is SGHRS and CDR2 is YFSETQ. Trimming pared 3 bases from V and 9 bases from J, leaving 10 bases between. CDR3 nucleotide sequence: TGCGCCAGCAGCTGGGGGTCGATTGAGCAGTTCTTC. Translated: CASSWGSIEQFF.

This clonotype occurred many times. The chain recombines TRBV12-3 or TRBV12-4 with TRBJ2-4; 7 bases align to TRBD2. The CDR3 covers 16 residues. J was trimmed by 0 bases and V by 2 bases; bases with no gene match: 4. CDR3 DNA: TGTGCCAGCAGTTTAAGGGTAGCGGGAGCCAAAAACATTCAGTACTTC. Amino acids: CASSLRVAGAKNIQYF.

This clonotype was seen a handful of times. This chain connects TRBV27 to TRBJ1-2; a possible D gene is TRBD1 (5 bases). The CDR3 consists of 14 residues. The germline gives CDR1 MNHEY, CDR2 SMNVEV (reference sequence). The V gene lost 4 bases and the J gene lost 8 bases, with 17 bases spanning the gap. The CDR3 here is CASSWARGGAGYTF. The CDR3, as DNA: TGTGCCAGCAGTTGGGCACGGGGCGGGGCGGGCTACACCTTC.